This TCR beta chain was recorded in a study of OX40 agonist ivuxolimab in advanced cancers. Study context: The patients received ivuxolimab by intravenous route every 2 weeks at 0.01 to 10 mg/kg.

Measured with immunoSEQ multiplex PCR; TCRdb has only the in-frame clones, and not every one. The table records 51,000 or so clones, 75% to 85% of them present only once. This clone was counted between two and nine times. V lost 8 bases and J 0 bases, leaving 9 bases between the germline ends. The CDR3 has 13 residues. Germline-derived CDR1 and CDR2 are MNHEY and SVGAGI. The chain links TRBV6-5 to TRBJ2-3, with D perhaps TRBD2 (6 bases). The input for sequencing was CD4+ or CD8+ T cells sorted from blood, taken in a trial of the OX40 agonist ivuxolimab. The clonotype was recovered from an adult with an advanced solid tumor such as melanoma, head and neck, liver or kidney cancer. The CDR3 region has the DNA TGTGCCAGCCAGACTAGAAGCACAGATACGCAGTATTTT. This sequence encodes CASQTRSTDTQYF.